This T cell receptor (beta chain) was observed in a study of OX40 agonist ivuxolimab in advanced cancers. Peripheral blood came from all dose cohorts at three timepoints. Assay used: immunoSEQ multiplex PCR; TCRdb lists only in-frame clones, some missing. The table lists about 150,000 clones, around 94% of them singletons, with around 0.33% in the top ten. A note on this clone: As yet, its antigen is unknown.

V lost 5 bases and J 1 base, leaving 20 bases between the germline ends. This CDR3 has 17 amino acids. The germline V gene encodes CDR1 SGHAT and CDR2 FQNNGV. Overall study results and limits: Compared with CD4+, CD8+ T cells on average had more expanded clones.

The origin of this receptor is an adult with an advanced solid tumor such as melanoma, head and neck, liver or kidney cancer. The sequences come from CD4+ or CD8+ T cells sorted from blood, collected in a trial of the OX40 agonist ivuxolimab. The V and J genes are TRBV11-2 and TRBJ1-1; the D gene is possibly TRBD1 (6 bases). CDR3 residues: CASSKRFGGRTNTEAFF. The DNA for the CDR3 is TGTGCCAGCAGCAAAAGATTCGGGGGGCGGACGAACACTGAAGCTTTCTTT. Combining the CDR3 with reference TRBV11-2 and TRBJ1-1 gives the whole variable domain EAGVAQSPRYKIIEKRQSVAFWCNPISGHATLYWYQQILGQGPKLLIQFQNNGVVDDSQLPKDRFSAERLKGVDSTLKIQPAKLEDSAVYLCASSKRFGGRTNTEAFFGQGTRLTVV.